This TCR beta chain was documented in a study of cytomegalovirus exposure and HLA in healthy donors (dated by TCRdb to between 2016 and 2019). Notes on the research overall: An earlier analysis of several hundred of the donors reported roughly 300 Gb of sequence data and about 120 million unique TCR beta sequences obtained from some 170 million T cells. An early release covering more than 500 HLA-typed donors comprised roughly 300 gigabases of sequencing data and 85 million to 100 million unique TCR sequences. Of the approximately 400 genotyped donors, approximately 82% fell in the genetic ancestry cluster associated with self-reported Caucasian donors. The study aimed to test whether signatures of past pathogen exposure could be identified by cataloging public T cell receptors. The T cell repertoires of several hundred subjects were profiled by immunosequencing and related to cytomegalovirus serostatus. Besides the first cohort of roughly 660 subjects, a separate validation cohort made up of 120 different subjects was used. The study combined high-throughput TCR immunosequencing, statistical association of individual TCRs with disease status, and machine learning to predict cytomegalovirus infection status. A later analysis re-examined previously published TCR beta repertoires from hundreds of donors and added high-resolution HLA genotyping to investigate patterns of TCR occurrence. The later analysis used no new phenotypic data to find candidate immune exposures, relying instead on TCR beta sequences and their occurrence across donors. To decide whether each TCR beta V gene segment behaved as functional or pseudogenic, an earlier analysis of some 600 of the donors relied on high-throughput TCR beta sequencing. Alongside the repertoire data, information on donor age, sex, ethnicity and CMV serostatus was compiled. In a later genetic analysis, genome-wide SNP genotypes for about 55% of the roughly 700 donors were used, and that subset was treated as a discovery cohort. Every discovery cohort repertoire had been produced on one sequencing platform. HLA typing covered class I and class II loci at four-digit resolution. The number of typed donors differed by locus: roughly 629-630 for A, B, C, DRB1 and DQB1; roughly 510 for DQA1; some 610 for DPA1; and some 470 for DPB1. Because of strong linkage in the cohort, roughly five DR-DQ haplotypes were treated as single units for association and clustering. Across about 370 genotyped donors of the cohort, an average of roughly 230,000 unique TCR beta nucleotide sequences per donor were sequenced, and 15% to 20% of those sequences were non-productive. Study-wide findings and limitations: Compared with the 666-donor mean, donors in an Asian-associated ancestry cluster had fewer N-insertions in productive TCRs, according to a later genetic analysis. A later analysis reported that several top co-occurrence clusters appeared linked to parvovirus B19, influenza, CMV and Epstein-Barr virus. Some IMGT-functional V segments, including TRBV6-2 and TRBV6-3, could not be distinguished by the 87-base-pair reads and were therefore excluded. A further reported finding was that TCR beta sequences accurately predicted the HLA-A and HLA-B alleles for most subjects in the first cohort. The cohort was sequenced for TCR beta chains only, and without alpha or paired-chain data the features that could be detected were limited. Specific HLA alleles were associated with 15,000 to 20,000 TCR beta sequences at a false discovery rate of 0.05 in a later analysis. An earlier analysis of approximately 500 of the donors showed that most TCR beta V segments appeared in productive rearrangements either about 87% or about 30% of the time, which broadly matched IMGT annotations. CMV serostatus was the only immune exposure information available for the cohort. The classifier was reported to diagnose cytomegalovirus status with high specificity and sensitivity in both the original and validation cohorts. The earlier analysis of around 600 of the donors excluded 15 to 20 rarely observed V segments, including chromosome 9 orphons, because counts were too low. A few of the identified cytomegalovirus-associated TCR beta chains were confirmed in vitro to be specific for cytomegalovirus antigens. Most TCR sequences were observed very rarely across donors, whereas some public TCRs were present in many individuals. In a later genetic analysis, a missense DCLRE1C variant was associated with V-gene and J-gene trimming of TCR beta chains, and the association was replicated in an independent cohort. Roughly uniform sequencing depth across donors was assumed in presence/absence analyses, although this assumption may not hold. A total of fewer than 200 TCR beta chains were listed by the study as associated with cytomegalovirus. Linkage disequilibrium might explain the correlated functional status among segregating V segments, but an unknown experimental factor could not be excluded. According to the authors, the approach could potentially be generalized to other disease states and immunological phenotypes. A group of highly shared sequence variants was considered likely to be a technical artifact of the sequencing pipeline. According to a later analysis, TCR association rates differed among HLA loci, with DRB1 alleles showing the most associated TCRs and HLA-C alleles showing the fewest. Because some donors lacked HLA typing at each locus, the association tests relied only on the typed subset. When HLA alleles, especially DR and DQ, strongly co-occurred, attributing TCR associations to individual alleles was difficult. According to a later analysis, most CMV-associated TCR beta chains appeared to be HLA-restricted, and the HLA associations seemed to be driven largely by CMV exposure. In a later analysis, HLA-associated TCR beta chains showed more clonal expansion and lower generation probabilities than non-associated chains that were equally common.

Library creation used the immunoSEQ multiplex PCR assay. A mixture of 60 forward primers for TCR Vbeta segments and 13 reverse primers for TCR Jbeta segments was used in the multiplex PCR. A multiplex PCR assay on genomic DNA amplified the CDR3 region of rearranged TCR beta genes. The amplified TCR beta libraries were sequenced on the Illumina HiSeq System as 87-base-pair reads. The authors processed their data as follows. A later analysis tallied 80 million to 95 million unique TCR beta chains across the 610 or so repertoires, and 10 million to 11 million of those chains were shared by two or more donors. A nearest-neighbor algorithm error-corrected the raw reads and collapsed the reads into unique sequences, merging closely related sequences to remove PCR and sequencing errors. V, D and J gene segments were assigned by aligning CDR3 sequences to IMGT reference sequences. For a sequence to be retained, a match of at least six nucleotides was required to both a V gene segment and a J gene segment. A rearrangement was called productive if the CDR3 had no stop codons and remained in frame with V and J, and every other rearrangement was called non-productive. Following IMGT convention, CDR3 was defined as the stretch from the second conserved V-encoded cysteine up to the conserved J-encoded phenylalanine. The earlier analysis of fewer than 750 of the donors excluded sequences that lacked an unambiguous match to a single V gene segment. An earlier analysis of about 590 of the donors classified V segments as functional when productive rearrangements were above 56.7% and as segregating when the standard deviation between donors was above 5%. A statistical classification framework was developed to diagnose cytomegalovirus status using the catalog of TCR beta chain sequences. V and J gene assignment, in a later analysis, came from comparing TCR nucleotide sequences with IMGT/GENE-DB human TR gene sequences. Using the TCRdist pipeline, a later analysis assigned CDR3 sequences along with most-parsimonious VDJ recombination scenarios. In a later analysis, every TCR beta chain was defined by the combination of its CDR3 amino acid sequence and its V-gene family, and reads without a unique V-gene family were dropped. In a later analysis, 450 to 600 highly shared, low-generation-probability nucleotide sequences were removed to address suspected cross-contamination and a sequencing artifact. In a later analysis, a clonal expansion index for each public chain was calculated from normalized within-repertoire ranks of inferred template counts. A later analysis computed generation probabilities with a VDJ recombination model fitted to out-of-frame rearrangements, and checked the results against IGoR. A later analysis scored TCR-TCR, TCR-HLA and TCR-CMV co-occurrence with hypergeometric tests, applying a repertoire-size bias correction to TCR pairs. To estimate false discovery rates, a later analysis permuted the HLA or CMV assignments 20 times. In a later analysis, co-occurring TCRs were grouped using DBSCAN, and TCRdist sequence similarity was added for clustering within HLA-allele-positive subsets. For co-occurrence clustering, repertoires with fewer than 30,000 or more than 120,000 public chains were excluded, along with roughly 5 repertoires with anomalous nucleotide sharing. The source is immuneACCESS, and TCRdb retained only in-frame sequences with V and J called. Part of the clones is not carried over; for the studies checked, unresolved V genes explain less than half of this, and the remainder is unexplained. V, J and clone size reflect that table, while D and trimming were determined from the DNA. For this sample, the table gives fewer than 30,000 clones. The ten biggest clones cover roughly 0.65% of the sample.

CDR3 length: 16 amino acids, cysteine to phenylalanine. Here the CDR3 DNA is all that survives: 48 bases in frame from base 1. Sequences MRHNA (CDR1) and SNTAGT (CDR2) are obtained from the germline V gene. Trimming takes 5 bases off V and 3 bases off J; junction bases not matched to a gene: 5. About this clone itself: Its recognized antigen is unknown.

The cohort was made up of roughly 670 healthy bone marrow donors. Cohort members were all nominally healthy when sampled, although unrecorded immune exposures were likely present. The donor tested CMV seronegative and was one of the 352 seronegative cohort members. A peripheral blood sample was provided by each donor, and peripheral blood mononuclear cells were used for TCR beta sequencing. Genomic DNA extraction from the blood cell samples was performed with the Qiagen DNeasy Blood Extraction Kit. Sequenced sample: PBMCs. This clonotype was sampled from a man aged 30 to 39 in good health and CMV-seronegative. The receptor chain draws on TRBV6-4 and TRBJ2-2; the central 11 bases match TRBD1. CDR3 sequence: CASSPQGQGDTGELFF. The nucleotide sequence reads as follows: TGTGCCAGCAGTCCACAGGGACAGGGGGACACCGGGGAGCTGTTTTTT.